The 20 T cell receptor beta chains reported below all come from one sample, sequenced in a study of blood T cell repertoires in COVID-19 (TCRdb year 2020). Receptor libraries were prepared by the immunoSEQ multiplex PCR assay. Not all clones reach the TCRdb copy of this immuneACCESS table, which keeps in-frame sequences only. Checked studies attribute under half of the gap to unresolved V genes and leave the rest unexplained. The sample yields 150,000 to 200,000 clones; approximately 80% were counted once. In total, the top ten clones hold around 6% of the sample. Specimen: PBMCs or T cells enriched from blood (not recorded which). These receptors all come from a man aged 35-49 years who had recovered from COVID-19.

The chain uses TRBV7-3 and TRBJ1-4; D is possibly TRBD1 (6 bases). Germline V gene lookup returns CDR1 SGHTA and CDR2 FQGTGA. Trimming took off 5 bases at V and 2 bases at J, with 18 bases between the two ends. The CDR3 sequence is 17 residues long. In nucleotides, the CDR3 is TGTGCCAGCAGCGACGGTCTAGCCAGGGGCACTAATGAAAAACTGTTTTTT. Amino acids: CASSDGLARGTNEKLFF.

This clone came up a few times. The chain has TRBV29-1 and TRBJ1-2; 8 bases line up with TRBD1. Per germline, CDR1 SQVTM and CDR2 ANQGSEA. The CDR3 is 16 residues long. J lost 4 bases, V lost 3 bases, and 13 bases had no gene match. The CDR3 is CSVDLQTGASIYGYTF. The CDR3 DNA reads as TGCAGCGTTGACCTCCAGACAGGGGCTTCTATCTATGGCTACACCTTC.

This sequence joins TRBV24-1 and TRBJ2-5; 7 bases are a match to TRBD2. V gave up 5 bases and J gave up 4 bases; unmatched junction bases: 3. Germline values: CDR1 KGHDR, CDR2 SFDVKD. The CDR3 sequence is 13 residues long. CDR3 in amino acids: CATSGGGRETQYF. The CDR3 DNA sequence: TGTGCCACCAGTGGCGGGGGAAGAGAGACCCAGTACTTC.

The chain is built from TRBV5-1 and TRBJ2-5, with 9 bases fitting TRBD2. Germline V gene sequence: CDR1 SGHRS, CDR2 YFSETQ. CDR3 length equals 18 residues. The V gene end was trimmed by 4 bases and the J gene end by 2 bases; junction bases not matched to a gene: 15. The chain's CDR3 is CASSQRPNGLAGQETQYF. The CDR3 nucleotides read TGCGCCAGCAGCCAGAGGCCGAATGGGCTAGCGGGACAAGAGACCCAGTACTTC.

This sequence joins TRBV7-2 and TRBJ2-2; 9 bases agree with TRBD2. CDR1 SGHTA and CDR2 FQGNSA come from the germline V gene. Losses at the gene ends were 7 bases for V and 7 bases for J; bases not matched to a gene: 16. The CDR3 is 17 amino acids. The CDR3 bases are TGTGCCAGCACCAAAGAGGGTGCGGGGGGGCATTTCGGGGAGCTGTTTTTT. Translated: CASTKEGAGGHFGELFF.

The sample holds a few counts of this clone. The gene calls are TRBV19 and TRBJ2-1, with 10 nucleotides matching TRBD2. CDR3 length equals 17 residues. Germline CDR1 reads LNHDA; CDR2 reads SQIVND (reference sequence). Germline trimming cut 5 bases from V and 1 base from J; bases unmatched to any gene: 8. The CDR3 sequence is CASSPRDSGGSYNEQFF. DNA of the CDR3: TGTGCCAGTAGTCCCCGGGATAGCGGGGGGTCCTACAATGAGCAGTTCTTC.

This chain connects TRBV27 to TRBJ1-1; D is uncertain. Germline V gives CDR1 MNHEY, CDR2 SMNVEV (reference sequence). V was pared by 5 bases and J by 7 bases, with 17 bases between. The CDR3 has 14 residues. The CDR3 sequence is CASSPREVTSEAFF. The CDR3 DNA reads TGTGCCAGCAGTCCTCGGGAGGTAACAAGTGAAGCTTTCTTT.

This clone was seen once. The chain is built from TRBV14 and TRBJ2-6; TRBD1 aligns across 7 bases. With V trimmed by 7 bases and J by 4 bases, 4 bases remained unmatched. The CDR3 spans 14 residues. Germline V gene data show CDR1 as SGHDN and CDR2 as FVKESK. CDR3 nucleotides: TGTGCCAGCAAGACAGGGTCAGGGGCCAACGTCCTGACTTTC. It yields the protein CASKTGSGANVLTF. The entire variable domain, with the rest obtained from reference TRBV14 and TRBJ2-6, is as follows: EAGVTQFPSHSVIEKGQTVTLRCDPISGHDNLYWYRRVMGKEIKFLLHFVKESKQDESGMPNNRFLAERTGGTYSTLKVQPAELEDSGVYFCASKTGSGANVLTFGAGSRLTVL.

As concerns this clone: Other nucleotide sequences from this sample produce the same CDR3. Here the CDR3 DNA reads TGTGCCACCAGCAGAGATAGAGGGGGGGCCTACAATGAGCAGTTCTTC. It is translated as CATSRDRGGAYNEQFF. The chain couples TRBV15 to TRBJ2-1, with a tentative D call TRBD2 (7 bases). Germline V gene sequence: CDR1 LNHNV, CDR2 YYDKDF (reference sequence). Trimming stripped 0 bases from V and 2 bases from J, with 11 bases between. The CDR3 has 16 residues.

The genes are TRBV10-2 and TRBJ2-3; 8 nucleotides align to TRBD2. Germline V gene lookup returns CDR1 WSHSY and CDR2 SAAADI. V lost 8 bases, J lost 0 bases, and 7 bases stayed unmatched. The CDR3 spans 15 residues. The CDR3 coding sequence is TGCGCCAGCGATATCGGGGGGGCTAGCACAGATACGCAGTATTTT. This translates into CASDIGGASTDTQYF.

The chain carries TRBV18 and TRBJ2-2, with a tentative D call TRBD2 (6 bases). The V end was cut by 8 bases, the J end by 5 bases, with 21 bases between. The CDR3 is 16 amino acids. CDR1 is KGHSH and CDR2 is LQKENI in the germline V gene. CDR3 protein: CASANSGTGATGELFF. CDR3 DNA sequence: TGTGCCAGCGCCAACTCCGGGACTGGGGCGACCGGGGAGCTGTTTTTT.

Only a few counts were recorded for this clone. The chain links TRBV5-6 to TRBJ1-2; 7 nucleotides agree with TRBD1. CDR1 is SGHDT and CDR2 is YYEEEE in the germline V gene. Unmatched junction bases numbered 4, after V lost 3 bases and J lost 2 bases. This CDR3 contains 14 residues. The CDR3 DNA sequence: TGTGCCAGCAGCTGGGGACAGCCAAACTATGGCTACACCTTC. Protein: CASSWGQPNYGYTF.

V gene TRBV7-9 combines with J gene TRBJ2-3, with 8 bases identical to TRBD2. The CDR3 loop spans 15 amino acids. CDR1 is SEHNR, CDR2 FQNEAQ, per germline (reference sequence). V trimming: 5 bases; J trimming: 0 bases; junction bases outside the gene matches: 4. CDR3 nucleotide sequence: TGTGCCAGCAGCATTAGCGGGGCGAGCACAGATACGCAGTATTTT. It specifies CASSISGASTDTQYF.

This rearrangement joins TRBV6-5 to TRBJ1-1; D is perhaps TRBD1 (6 bases). The V gene lost 2 bases and the J gene lost 6 bases, with 13 bases spanning the gap. This CDR3 is built from 14 residues. Germline assignment: CDR1 MNHEY and CDR2 SVGAGI. CDR3: CASSYTGQVAEAFF. CDR3 bases: TGTGCCAGCAGTTACACAGGGCAGGTGGCTGAAGCTTTCTTT.

This chain uses TRBV5-4 with TRBJ1-1; D is unresolved. CDR3 length: 14 amino acids. Per germline, CDR1 SGHNT and CDR2 YYREEE (reference sequence). With 4 bases removed from V and 0 bases from J, the gap between germline ends came to 10 bases. CDR3 in amino acids: CASSAPQMNTEAFF. DNA for the CDR3: TGTGCCAGCAGCGCTCCACAGATGAACACTGAAGCTTTCTTT.

The chain combines TRBV13 with TRBJ1-1, with 11 nucleotides matching TRBD1. The CDR3 runs 16 residues. Trimming took 0 bases from V and 5 from J; bases not matched to a gene: 5. Germline lookup yields CDR1 PRHDT and CDR2 FYEKMQ (reference sequence). The CDR3 loop reads CASSLGDRGRGTEAFF. CDR3 nucleotides: TGTGCCAGCAGCTTAGGGGACAGGGGGCGTGGGACTGAAGCTTTCTTT.

The CDR3 sequence: CASSLGRGKYEQYF. Written as DNA, the CDR3 is TGTGCCAGCAGCTTGGGGCGAGGAAAGTACGAGCAGTACTTC. The chain uses TRBV5-6 and TRBJ2-7; D gene uncertain. The ends were cut back, 0 bases at V and 4 bases at J, with 11 bases in the middle. The CDR3 extends over 14 amino acids. Germline CDR1 is SGHDT and CDR2 is YYEEEE.

This clone turned up a few times. CDR3 loop: CATSSSRQGTLNTEAFF. The CDR3 nucleotides read TGTGCCACCTCTTCGAGCCGACAGGGGACTTTGAACACTGAAGCTTTCTTT. The chain recombines TRBV10-3 with TRBJ1-1; 8 nucleotides agree with TRBD1. The CDR3 totals 17 residues. The J segment lost 0 bases and the V segment lost 10 bases, leaving 16 bases of the junction unmatched. CDR1 is ENHRY and CDR2 is SYGVKD in the germline V gene.

V and J are TRBV7-9 and TRBJ1-2; D remains unclear. The CDR3 has 15 amino acids. From germline, CDR1 is SEHNR and CDR2 FQNEAQ (reference sequence). The ends were cut back, 4 bases at V and 0 bases at J, with 12 bases in the middle. The CDR3 region is CASSSRLSANYGYTF. As DNA, the CDR3 is TGTGCCAGCAGCTCCCGACTCAGTGCTAACTATGGCTACACCTTC.

This clone was counted only a few times. The gene calls are TRBV14 and TRBJ1-1; TRBD1 might be the D (5 bases). CDR3 length equals 14 residues. Germline assignment: CDR1 SGHDN and CDR2 FVKESK. The germline V and J ends were trimmed by 4 bases and 0 bases, with 9 bases remaining between them. The DNA for the CDR3 is TGTGCCAGCAGCCGGGGGGAAATGAACACTGAAGCTTTCTTT. Its translation is CASSRGEMNTEAFF. Filled out from reference TRBV14 and TRBJ1-1, the complete variable domain reads EAGVTQFPSHSVIEKGQTVTLRCDPISGHDNLYWYRRVMGKEIKFLLHFVKESKQDESGMPNNRFLAERTGGTYSTLKVQPAELEDSGVYFCASSRGEMNTEAFFGQGTRLTVV.